Listed here are 11 T cell receptor beta chains from one sample, sequenced in a study of cytomegalovirus exposure and HLA in healthy donors. The PCR made use of 60 Vbeta and 13 Jbeta primers. Repertoires were generated with immunoSEQ multiplex PCR, while TCRdb's copy carries only in-frame clones and drops some. The data hold some 150,000 clones, with 75% to 85% observed a single time. Material: PBMCs. Receptors originate from a middle-aged woman in good health and CMV-seropositive.

V gene TRBV27 combines with J gene TRBJ2-1; 7 bases are a match to TRBD1. J gave up 8 bases and V 6 bases, and 10 bases lay outside the gene matches. The CDR3 covers 14 residues. Germline CDR1 MNHEY, CDR2 SMNVEV (reference sequence). The CDR3 loop is CASRPTGIRDEQFF. The DNA for the CDR3 is TGTGCCAGCAGGCCGACAGGGATCAGGGATGAGCAGTTCTTC.

The V call is TRBV6-5, the J call TRBJ1-2; 8 nucleotides line up with TRBD1. CDR3 length equals 13 residues. Germline loops: CDR1 MNHEY, CDR2 SVGAGI. Trimming removed 7 bases from V and 6 bases from J; junction bases left unmatched: 7. The CDR3 DNA reads TGTGCCAGCAAAGACAGGGGATGGGATGGCTACACCTTC. Translated, it gives CASKDRGWDGYTF.

This clone occurred a few times. J is TRBJ2-3 and V is TRBV5-1; 9 bases line up with TRBD2. The CDR3 loop spans 16 amino acids. The germline V gene encodes CDR1 SGHRS and CDR2 YFSETQ. Trimming cost V 1 base and J 5 bases; bases outside gene matches: 8. The CDR3 DNA reads TGCGCCAGCAGCTTGACGATAGCGGGAGTGGGAGATACGCAGTATTTT. It is translated as CASSLTIAGVGDTQYF. Full variable domain (rest looked up from reference TRBV5-1 and TRBJ2-3): KAGVTQTPRYLIKTRGQQVTLSCSPISGHRSVSWYQQTPGQGLQFLFEYFSETQRNKGNFPGRFSGRQFSNSRSEMNVSTLELGDSALYLCASSLTIAGVGDTQYFGPGTRLTVL.

J is TRBJ2-4 and V is TRBV6-1; a possible D gene is TRBD1 (6 bases). Germline lookup yields CDR1 MNHNS and CDR2 SASEGT. CDR3 size: 15 residues. With 7 bases removed from V and 0 bases from J, the gap between germline ends came to 13 bases. CDR3 nucleotide sequence: TGTGCCAGCAACTCGGGACAACTAGCCAAAAACATTCAGTACTTC. It translates to CASNSGQLAKNIQYF.

This clone has just one count. The chain combines TRBV6-1 with TRBJ2-7; weak D call: TRBD1 (6 bases). The CDR3 sequence is 13 residues long. The ends were cut back, 11 bases at V and 0 bases at J, with 14 bases in the middle. The germline V gene has CDR1 MNHNS and CDR2 SASEGT. The CDR3, as DNA: TGTGCCGTTAAAGGACAGACCTCCTACGAGCAGTACTTC. Protein product: CAVKGQTSYEQYF.

The chain has TRBV29-1 and TRBJ1-2, with 9 nucleotides matching TRBD1. The germline V gene has CDR1 SQVTM and CDR2 ANQGSEA. This CDR3 is built from 14 residues. The V and J ends lost 6 bases and 1 base, in that order; junction bases with no gene match: 6. CDR3 in amino acids: CSVGETGGNYGYTF. The CDR3 DNA sequence: TGCAGCGTGGGCGAGACAGGGGGTAACTATGGCTACACCTTC. The full variable domain, with the rest looked up from reference TRBV29-1 and TRBJ1-2, is SAVISQKPSRDICQRGTSLTIQCQVDSQVTMMFWYRQQPGQSLTLIATANQGSEATYESGFVIDKFPISRPNLTFSTLTVSNMSPEDSSIYLCSVGETGGNYGYTFGSGTRLTVV.

The rearrangement joins TRBV11-3 to TRBJ2-7, with 7 bases aligning to TRBD1. The CDR3 length is 13 residues. V lost 3 bases to trimming and J lost 4 bases; unmatched junction nucleotides: 3. Germline CDR1 SGHNT, CDR2 YENEEA. CDR3 sequence: CASSLGQTYEQYF. In DNA form, the CDR3 reads TGTGCCAGCAGCTTGGGACAGACTTACGAGCAGTACTTC. Variable domain in full (rest from reference TRBV11-3 and TRBJ2-7): EAGVVQSPRYKIIEKKQPVAFWCNPISGHNTLYWYLQNLGQGPELLIRYENEEAVDDSQLPKDRFSAERLKGVDSTLKIQPAELGDSAVYLCASSLGQTYEQYFGPGTRLTVT.

V is TRBV6-5 and J is TRBJ2-7; TRBD2 agrees at 10 bases. After removal of 4 bases from V and 3 bases from J, the junction contained 6 bases not matched to a gene. The CDR3 is 15 residues long. CDR1 MNHEY and CDR2 SVGAGI come from the germline V gene. The CDR3 DNA reads as TGTGCCAGCAGTTCTGCAGCGGGAGGGTTCTACGAGCAGTACTTC. This encodes CASSSAAGGFYEQYF.

This clone was counted only a few times. The rearrangement joins TRBV7-9 to TRBJ2-1; 9 nucleotides match TRBD2. Germline V gene data show CDR1 as SEHNR and CDR2 as FQNEAQ (reference sequence). This CDR3 has 15 amino acids. Unmatched junction bases numbered 7, after V lost 7 bases and J lost 3 bases. The DNA of the CDR3 is TGTGCCAGCACTCTAAGGCGGGGGGGCTACAATGAGCAGTTCTTC. Amino acids: CASTLRRGGYNEQFF.

Only a few counts were recorded for this clone. V and J are TRBV20-1 and TRBJ1-1; D gene uncertain. CDR1 and CDR2 (germline): DFQATT, SNEGSKA (reference sequence). The V and J ends lost 5 bases and 7 bases respectively, with 11 bases between them. The CDR3 is made up of 11 amino acids. The CDR3 loop is CSALREGEAFF. DNA for the CDR3: TGCAGTGCTTTGAGGGAGGGTGAAGCTTTCTTT.

The chain employs TRBV30 and TRBJ2-4; the match to TRBD2 covers 7 bases. The CDR3 length is 13 residues. Germline CDR1 GTSNPN, CDR2 SVGIG (reference sequence). Losses at the gene ends were 5 bases for V and 6 bases for J; bases not matched to a gene: 7. CDR3 in DNA: TGTGCCTGGGGGGGGGATCCTCTAAACATTCAGTACTTC. Amino acid sequence: CAWGGDPLNIQYF.